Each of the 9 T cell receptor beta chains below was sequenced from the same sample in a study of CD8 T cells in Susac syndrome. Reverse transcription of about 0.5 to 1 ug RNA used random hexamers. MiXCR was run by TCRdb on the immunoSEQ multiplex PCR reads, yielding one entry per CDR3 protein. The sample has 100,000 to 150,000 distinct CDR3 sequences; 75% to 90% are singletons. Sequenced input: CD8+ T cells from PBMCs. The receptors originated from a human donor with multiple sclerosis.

CDR3: CASKTRAGLEGDTQYF. The DNA for the CDR3 is TGTGCCAGCAAAACCCGGGCGGGATTGGAGGGGGATACGCAGTATTTT. This chain joins TRBV25-1 and TRBJ2-3; tentatively, D is TRBD2 (6 bases). The CDR3 extends over 16 amino acids. Germline lookup yields CDR1 MGHDK and CDR2 SYGVNS. V was pared by 7 bases and J by 6 bases, with 23 bases between.

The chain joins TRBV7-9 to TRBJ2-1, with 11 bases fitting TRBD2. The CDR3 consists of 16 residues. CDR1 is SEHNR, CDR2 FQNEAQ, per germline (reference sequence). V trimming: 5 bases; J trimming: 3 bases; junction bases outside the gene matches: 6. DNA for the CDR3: TGTGCCAGCAGCCCCGCGACTAGCGGGATCTACAATGAGCAGTTCTTC. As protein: CASSPATSGIYNEQFF. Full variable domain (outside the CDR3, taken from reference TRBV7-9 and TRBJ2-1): DTGVSQNPRHKITKRGQNVTFRCDPISEHNRLYWYRQTLGQGPEFLTYFQNEAQLEKSRLLSDRFSAERPKGSFSTLEIQRTEQGDSAMYLCASSPATSGIYNEQFFGPGTRLTVL.

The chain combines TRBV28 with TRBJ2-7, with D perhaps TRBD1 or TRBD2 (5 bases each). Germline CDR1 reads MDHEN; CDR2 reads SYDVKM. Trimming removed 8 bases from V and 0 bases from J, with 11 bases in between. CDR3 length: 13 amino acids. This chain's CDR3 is CASRDPGSYEQYF. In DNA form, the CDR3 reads TGTGCCAGCCGGGACCCCGGCTCCTACGAGCAGTACTTC.

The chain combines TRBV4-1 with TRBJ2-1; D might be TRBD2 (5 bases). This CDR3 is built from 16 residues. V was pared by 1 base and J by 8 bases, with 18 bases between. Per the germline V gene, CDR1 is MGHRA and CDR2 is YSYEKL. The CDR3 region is CASSQVANSGWDEQFF. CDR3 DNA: TGCGCCAGCAGCCAAGTTGCCAACAGCGGATGGGATGAGCAGTTCTTC.

This CDR3 is CASSYSTGAGNTIYF. As DNA, the CDR3 is TGTGCCAGCAGTTACTCAACAGGGGCTGGAAACACCATATATTTT. This chain joins TRBV6-5 and TRBJ1-3; 7 nucleotides agree with TRBD1. This CDR3 is built from 15 residues. Trimming removed 0 bases from V and 2 bases from J; junction bases left unmatched: 1. The germline V gene encodes CDR1 MNHEY and CDR2 SVGAGI.

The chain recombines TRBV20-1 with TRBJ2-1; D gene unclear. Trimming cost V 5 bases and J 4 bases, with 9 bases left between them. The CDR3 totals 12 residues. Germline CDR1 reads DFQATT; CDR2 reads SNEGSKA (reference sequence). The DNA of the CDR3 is TGCAGTGCTCGAGGTTTATACAATGAGCAGTTCTTC. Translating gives CSARGLYNEQFF.

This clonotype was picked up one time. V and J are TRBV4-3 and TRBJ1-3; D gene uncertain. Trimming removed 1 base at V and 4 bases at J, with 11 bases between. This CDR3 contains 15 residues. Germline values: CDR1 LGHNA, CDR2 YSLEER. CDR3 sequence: CASSQGAQVGNTIYF. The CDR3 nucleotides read TGCGCCAGCAGCCAAGGGGCCCAGGTGGGAAACACCATATATTTT.

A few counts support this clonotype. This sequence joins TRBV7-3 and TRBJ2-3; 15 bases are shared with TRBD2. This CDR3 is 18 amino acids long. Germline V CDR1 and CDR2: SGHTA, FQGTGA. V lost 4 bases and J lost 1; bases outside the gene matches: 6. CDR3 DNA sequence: TGTGCCAGCAGCTCCGGACTAGCGGGAGGGCCTGGCACAGATACGCAGTATTTT. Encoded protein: CASSSGLAGGPGTDTQYF.

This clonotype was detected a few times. CDR3 in amino acids: CASSQAPGGHRSGYTF. The CDR3 region has the DNA TGCGCCAGCAGCCAAGCACCAGGGGGGCATCGAAGCGGCTACACCTTC. This chain connects TRBV4-1 to TRBJ1-2; TRBD1 agrees at 7 bases. The V gene's germline CDR1 is MGHRA and CDR2 YSYEKL. Trimming removed 1 base from V and 8 bases from J; junction bases left unmatched: 13. This CDR3 contains 16 residues.